Listed here are 18 T cell receptor beta chains from one sample, sequenced in a study of Ad26.COV2.S vaccination and SARS-CoV-2 variants. Using immunoSEQ multiplex PCR, the repertoire was profiled, and TCRdb retains in-frame clones only, with some absent. The table lists 200,000 to 300,000 clones, roughly 87% of them singletons. Treatment described: approximately 18 received Ad26.COV2.S at low or high dose, single or two shots; 5 received placebo; per-sample allocation not given. Repertoires come from day 63 after the first vaccine or placebo injection. Specimen: peripheral blood, collected in a trial of Ad26.COV2.S vaccine versus placebo. All receptors come from a person between 18 and 59 years old who received the Ad26.COV2.S COVID-19 vaccine or a placebo.

V usage is TRBV7-9 and J usage is TRBJ2-3; D gene uncertain. Germline V gene data show CDR1 as SEHNR and CDR2 as FQNEAQ (reference sequence). The CDR3 consists of 12 residues. The germline V and J ends were trimmed by 5 bases and 8 bases, with 11 bases remaining between them. CDR3 sequence: CASSPSFGTQYF. The DNA for the CDR3 is TGTGCCAGCAGCCCATCTTTTGGTACGCAGTATTTT.

The rearrangement uses TRBV3-1 (or the pseudogene TRBV3-2) and TRBJ2-1; 12 positions agree with TRBD2. Germline values: CDR1 LGHDT, CDR2 YNNKEL (reference sequence). This CDR3 region has 19 residues. J was trimmed by 0 bases and V by 6 bases; bases with no gene match: 12. The CDR3 sequence: CASSLARTSGVASYNEQFF. CDR3 coding DNA: TGTGCCAGCAGTTTGGCGCGGACTAGCGGGGTGGCCTCCTACAATGAGCAGTTCTTC.

V and J are TRBV7-8 and TRBJ2-3; D not certain. Germline V gene sequence: CDR1 SGHVS, CDR2 FQNEAQ. The CDR3 contains 18 residues. V lost 8 bases, J lost 2 bases, and 26 bases lay in between. CDR3 in amino acids: CASSQLSETGPVTDTQYF. DNA for the CDR3: TGTGCCAGCTCGCAGCTAAGTGAAACGGGCCCTGTCACAGATACGCAGTATTTT.

V and J are TRBV5-1 and TRBJ2-7; TRBD2 matches 7 bases. The J segment lost 4 bases and the V segment lost 1 base, leaving 8 bases of the junction unmatched. The CDR3 contains 15 residues. Germline CDR1 is SGHRS and CDR2 is YFSETQ. In DNA form, the CDR3 reads TGCGCCAGCAGCTTGAGTGGAGCGGGGACGTACGAGCAGTACTTC. Protein product: CASSLSGAGTYEQYF.

The chain joins TRBV7-3 to TRBJ1-5; 10 positions match TRBD1. The J segment lost 5 bases and the V segment lost 5 bases, leaving 6 bases of the junction unmatched. Germline values: CDR1 SGHTA, CDR2 FQGTGA. This CDR3 comprises 15 residues. CDR3 sequence: CASSPGTGDDQPQHF. In nucleotides, the CDR3 is TGTGCCAGCAGCCCCGGGACAGGGGATGATCAGCCCCAGCATTTT.

The chain combines TRBV6-1 with TRBJ2-5; 10 bases map to TRBD2. Unmatched junction bases numbered 6, after V lost 7 bases and J lost 1 base. Germline V gene data show CDR1 as MNHNS and CDR2 as SASEGT. The CDR3 has 15 residues. The DNA of the CDR3 is TGTGCCAGCACCATACTAGCGGGACTCCAAGAGACCCAGTACTTC. This sequence encodes CASTILAGLQETQYF.

This rearrangement joins TRBV12-5 to TRBJ2-5; D gene unclear. The length of the CDR3 is 12 residues. CDR1 and CDR2 from the germline V gene are LGHNT and FRNRAP. With 0 bases removed from V and 6 bases from J, the gap between germline ends came to 5 bases. The chain's CDR3 is CASGLVGKTQYF. The CDR3 region has the DNA TGTGCTAGTGGTTTGGTAGGCAAGACCCAGTACTTC.

V gene TRBV28 combines with J gene TRBJ1-2; 9 nucleotides match TRBD1. The CDR3 sequence is 17 residues long. Germline-derived CDR1 and CDR2 are MDHEN and SYDVKM. The V segment lost 7 bases and the J segment 3 bases; nucleotides outside the gene matches: 15. In DNA, the CDR3 is TGTGCCAGCACGGAAACGGGACAGGGCCCCTACTACTATGGCTACACCTTC. Its translation is CASTETGQGPYYYGYTF.

This rearrangement joins TRBV7-9 to TRBJ1-1; D gene unclear. Trimming removed 5 bases from V and 12 bases from J, with 16 bases in between. The CDR3 consists of 12 residues. Germline-derived CDR1 and CDR2 are SEHNR and FQNEAQ (reference sequence). As DNA, the CDR3 is TGTGCCAGCAGCCCGTCCGGGAGGCCTTCTTTCTTT. It codes for CASSPSGRPSFF.

The rearrangement joins TRBV30 to TRBJ1-2; weak D call: TRBD1 (6 bases). Trimming cost V 5 bases and J 5 bases, with 21 bases left between them. From germline, CDR1 is GTSNPN and CDR2 SVGIG (reference sequence). The CDR3 totals 15 residues. As DNA, the CDR3 is TGTGCCTGGGGGCCCGTTGATTATGGGACATATGGCTACACCTTC. Protein: CAWGPVDYGTYGYTF.

This clone was found once. The chain combines TRBV19 with TRBJ2-6, with TRBD1 as a possible D gene (5 bases). Trimming cost V 9 bases and J 3 bases, with 9 bases left between them. CDR1 and CDR2 from the germline V gene are LNHDA and SQIVND (reference sequence). There are 13 residues in the CDR3. DNA for the CDR3: TGTGCCAGCAGGGTTTTTGGGGCCAACGTCCTGACTTTC. Amino acids: CASRVFGANVLTF. Complete variable domain (other parts from reference TRBV19 and TRBJ2-6): DGGITQSPKYLFRKEGQNVTLSCEQNLNHDAMYWYRQDPGQGLRLIYYSQIVNDFQKGDIAEGYSVSREKKESFPLTVTSAQKNPTAFYLCASRVFGANVLTFGAGSRLTVL.

The V and J genes are TRBV7-9 and TRBJ2-1; the D call may be TRBD1 or TRBD2 (6 bases each). V lost 10 bases and J lost 6, with 16 bases in between. This CDR3 contains 13 residues. Germline V gene sequence: CDR1 SEHNR, CDR2 FQNEAQ (reference sequence). The CDR3 coding sequence is TGTGCCAACCAACGAGGGGGGATCAATGAGCAGTTCTTC. Protein sequence: CANQRGGINEQFF.

V gene TRBV4-3 combines with J gene TRBJ2-2; 9 bases map to TRBD2. With 0 bases clipped from V and 6 bases from J, the junction kept 8 bases outside the gene matches. The CDR3 length is 17 residues. The V gene's germline CDR1 is LGHNA and CDR2 YSLEER. DNA of the CDR3: TGCGCCAGCAGCCAAGACCCTAGCGGGGTATTATCCGGGGAGCTGTTTTTT. Encoded protein: CASSQDPSGVLSGELFF.

The chain couples TRBV6-6 to TRBJ2-7; 11 bases align to TRBD2. The CDR3 is 14 residues long. Losses at the gene ends were 6 bases for V and 5 bases for J; bases not matched to a gene: 6. Germline V gene sequence: CDR1 MNHNY, CDR2 SVGAGI (reference sequence). CDR3 amino acids: CASRNSGGAHEQYF. In nucleotides, the CDR3 is TGTGCCAGCAGGAATAGCGGGGGGGCCCACGAGCAGTACTTC.

This clone was counted a few times. The chain couples TRBV7-8 to TRBJ1-5; a weak D match, TRBD1 (6 bases). Per the germline V gene, CDR1 is SGHVS and CDR2 is FQNEAQ. CDR3 size: 15 residues. Trimming cost V 4 bases and J 5 bases, with 15 bases left between them. This chain's CDR3 is CASSSRDIPYQPQHF. In nucleotides, the CDR3 is TGTGCCAGCAGCTCTCGGGACATCCCTTATCAGCCCCAGCATTTT.

This rearrangement joins TRBV30 to TRBJ2-7, with 7 bases lining up with TRBD1. Losses at the gene ends were 6 bases for V and 3 bases for J; bases not matched to a gene: 11. The CDR3 consists of 14 residues. Germline V gene data show CDR1 as GTSNPN and CDR2 as SVGIG (reference sequence). The CDR3 reads CACEVKGALYEQYF. The CDR3 nucleotides are TGTGCCTGTGAGGTCAAGGGGGCGCTCTACGAGCAGTACTTC.

The chain is built from TRBV30 and TRBJ1-2; 7 nucleotides agree with TRBD1. The CDR3 loop spans 13 amino acids. The J segment lost 4 bases and the V segment lost 7 bases, leaving 9 bases of the junction unmatched. Per the germline V gene, CDR1 is GTSNPN and CDR2 is SVGIG (reference sequence). The CDR3 loop reads CAFRQGKGYGYTF. The CDR3 DNA reads TGTGCCTTCAGACAGGGAAAGGGCTATGGCTACACCTTC.

The chain joins TRBV19 to TRBJ2-7; D is uncertain. From germline, CDR1 is LNHDA and CDR2 SQIVND (reference sequence). The V gene lost 2 bases and the J gene lost 1 base, with 12 bases spanning the gap. The CDR3 runs to 15 residues. This CDR3 is CASSISAASSYEQYV. The CDR3 DNA sequence: TGTGCCAGTAGTATAAGCGCAGCTTCTTCCTACGAGCAGTACGTC.